Below, one T cell receptor beta chain is given with its context. Germline CDR1 reads ENHRY; CDR2 reads SYGVKD. The V and J ends lost 1 base and 5 bases respectively, with 12 bases between them. CDR3 size: 15 residues. This sample was included in a study of CD8+ T cells in alopecia areata. The authors extracted RNA and reverse transcribed it into cDNA as the sequencing template. The assay was immunoSEQ multiplex PCR, and TCRdb's table has in-frame clones only and misses some. Found here are more than 140,000 clones, 86% of them singletons; the top ten hold approximately 13%. Stated treatment: oral pan-JAK inhibitor, 5-10 mg twice daily. PBMCs were stained for CD3, CD4 and CD8, and CD4+ and CD8+ T cells were sorted.

The starting material was CD8+ T cells sorted from blood, obtained at week 4, from a patient treated with tofacitinib. V usage is TRBV10-3 and J usage is TRBJ2-1; D not resolved. This receptor was taken from a human donor with alopecia areata. CDR3: CAISEFETTNNEQFF. DNA for the CDR3: TGTGCCATCAGTGAGTTTGAGACCACTAACAATGAGCAGTTCTTC.